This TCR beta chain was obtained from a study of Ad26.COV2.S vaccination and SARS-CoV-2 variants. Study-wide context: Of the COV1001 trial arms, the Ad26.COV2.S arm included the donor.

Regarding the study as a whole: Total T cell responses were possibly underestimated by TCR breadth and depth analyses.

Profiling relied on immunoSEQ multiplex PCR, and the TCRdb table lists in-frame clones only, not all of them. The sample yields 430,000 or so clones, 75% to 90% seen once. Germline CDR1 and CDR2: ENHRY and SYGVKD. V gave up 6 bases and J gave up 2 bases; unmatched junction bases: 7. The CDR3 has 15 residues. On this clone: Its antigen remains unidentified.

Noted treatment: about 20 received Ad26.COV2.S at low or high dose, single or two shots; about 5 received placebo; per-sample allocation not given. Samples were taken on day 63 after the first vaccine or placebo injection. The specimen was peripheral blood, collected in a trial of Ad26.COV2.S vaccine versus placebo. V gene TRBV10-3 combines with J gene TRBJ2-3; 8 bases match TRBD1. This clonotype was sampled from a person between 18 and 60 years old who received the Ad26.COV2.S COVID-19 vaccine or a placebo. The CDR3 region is CAIRGQGLLTDTQYF. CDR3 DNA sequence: TGTGCCATCAGAGGACAGGGTTTACTCACAGATACGCAGTATTTT.